This T cell receptor (beta chain) derives from a study of shared clonotypes between healthy human individuals (dated by TCRdb to 2018 to 2020). About the study as a whole: The cohort included three men and a couple of women between 18 and 49 years of age. For each donor, three plates each were used for CD4 naive and CD4 memory, two plates were used for CD8 naive, and one plate was used for CD8 memory. Between about 0.8 and 9 billion PBMCs per donor were obtained by leukapheresis. To estimate repertoire size and how much clonotypes are shared between individuals, the study performed deep sequencing of blood TCR repertoires from roughly five healthy adults. Libraries were prepared and TCR repertoires were sequenced by different laboratories using diverse techniques, in order to increase sequencing depth and limit assay-specific biases. Results and caveats for the whole study, not just this receptor: Sampling was restricted to blood, and TCR repertoires in tissues likely differ from the TCR repertoires found in blood. Larger estimated clonotype richness was generally found for naive subsets than for memory subsets. Sharing across a few donors was observed for approximately 5% of naive CD4, under 4% of naive CD8, 2% to 2.5% of memory CD4, and around 0.44% of memory CD8 clonotypes. Pairwise subsampling led to the expectation that sequencing depth would affect the degree of clonotype sharing among donors. The genetic and exposure-history diversity represented was limited by the small number of donors. Rarefaction of sorted-subset datasets indicated incomplete sequencing despite the large sequencing depth. Compared with non-shared clonotypes, clonotypes shared by all four sorted-subset donors had higher generation probabilities.

The donors were healthy, HIV-negative adults who had no recently reported acute infections or vaccinations. All donors were Caucasian adults living in Nashville, Tennessee, USA. CD4+ T cells were enriched by magnetic negative selection; naive cells were then positively selected on CD45RA, and the negative fraction formed the memory subset. Blood was obtained by leukapheresis, after which PBMCs were separated by Ficoll-Histopaque density gradient centrifugation and cryopreserved in liquid nitrogen vapor phase. Analytical flow cytometry was used to check the purity and quantity of each magnetically sorted T cell population. Each sorted fraction had its genomic DNA isolated and then quantified by UV absorbance on a Nanodrop 2000c. For this clone: This receptor's antigen is unknown. Nothing much larger sits one base from this clone, and base qualities are not available.

TCR CDR3 regions were amplified from genomic DNA by multiplex PCR using the deep immunoSEQ assay. Genomic DNA extracted from each cell subset was distributed evenly over all wells of several immunoSEQ 96-well plates, and each plate served as one replicate. For sorted subsets, approximately 190 ng genomic DNA, equal to 30,000 to 35,000 T cell genomes, was loaded into each replicate PCR. Purified libraries were quantified with a Qubit 3.0 fluorometer, sized on a Bioanalyzer 2100, and re-quantified with the KAPA Library Quantification kit. Every immunoSEQ 96-well plate was sequenced on a dedicated single-read 150-cycle Illumina NextSeq 550 flow cell. Per the authors' processing: The immunoSEQ output contained only junctional sequences without quality scores, so filtering could not match that applied to full-length reads. Sequences were annotated with PyIR, a Python wrapper for IgBLAST v1.9, and V/J genes and CDR3 were assigned using IMGT germline references. Reads with weak V/J assignments (E-value above 1e-6), missing CDR3, stop codons, out-of-frame junctions, or ambiguous translated residues were removed. A V3J clonotype was defined by an identical inferred V gene, J gene, and CDR3 amino acid sequence. To compute the percentage overlap between repertoires, the number of shared unique clonotypes was divided by the size of the smaller repertoire. Repertoire richness was assessed with RTK rarefaction, the Chao1 estimator, and Recon v2.1 estimates of unobserved clonotypes. For all TCRbeta clonotypes obtained by the gDNA method from four donors, generation probabilities were computed with OLGA. Here the immuneACCESS table is served through TCRdb, limited to in-frame sequences with V and J called. Missing clones are a known gap in these copies; in checked studies unresolved V genes cover under half, and the rest lacks a known reason. Clone size and the V and J calls come from that table; the DNA yielded D and trimming. The sample records over 850,000 clones, about 84% of which are singletons. Jointly, the top ten make up roughly 0.62% of the sample.

The CDR3 contains 13 residues, cysteine and phenylalanine counted. Only the CDR3 portion is preserved as DNA: 39 bases, with reading frame beginning at the first base. The germline V gene encodes CDR1 SNHLY and CDR2 FYNNEI. Trimming at the junction amounts to 10 bases on V and 0 bases on J, and the germline ends lie 13 bases apart. The sequence is built from TRBV2 and TRBJ2-7; the D gene identity is not certain. The origin of this receptor is a man younger than 35 in good health. Some clones in this sample may be carry-over from other donors' samples. Material for sequencing was memory CD4+ T cells from PBMCs. This sample's cell subset or site label indicates: CD45RA-negative fraction. The bases are TGTGCCACTTCAAGGGATAGCTCCTACGAGCAGTACTTC. It codes for CATSRDSSYEQYF.